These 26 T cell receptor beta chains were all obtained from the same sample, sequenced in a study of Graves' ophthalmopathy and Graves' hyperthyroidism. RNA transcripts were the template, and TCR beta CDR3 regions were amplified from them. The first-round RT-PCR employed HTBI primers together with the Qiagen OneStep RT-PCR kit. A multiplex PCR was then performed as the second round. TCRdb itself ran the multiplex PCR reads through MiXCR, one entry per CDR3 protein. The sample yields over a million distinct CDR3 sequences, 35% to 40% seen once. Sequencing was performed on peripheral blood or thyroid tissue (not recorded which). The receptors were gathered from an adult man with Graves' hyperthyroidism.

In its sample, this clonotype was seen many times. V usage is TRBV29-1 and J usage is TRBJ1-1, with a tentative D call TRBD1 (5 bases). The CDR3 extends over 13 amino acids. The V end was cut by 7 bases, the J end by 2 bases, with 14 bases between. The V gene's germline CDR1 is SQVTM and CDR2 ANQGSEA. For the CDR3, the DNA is TGCAGCGCTTCACAGCAGGGAAACACTGAAGCTTTCTTT. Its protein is CSASQQGNTEAFF. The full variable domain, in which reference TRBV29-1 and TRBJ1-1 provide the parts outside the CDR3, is SAVISQKPSRDICQRGTSLTIQCQVDSQVTMMFWYRQQPGQSLTLIATANQGSEATYESGFVIDKFPISRPNLTFSTLTVSNMSPEDSSIYLCSASQQGNTEAFFGQGTRLTVV.

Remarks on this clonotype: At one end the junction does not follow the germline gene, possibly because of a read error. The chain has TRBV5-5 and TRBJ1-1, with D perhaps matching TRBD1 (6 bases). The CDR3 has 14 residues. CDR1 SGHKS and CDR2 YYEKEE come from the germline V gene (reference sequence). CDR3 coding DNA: TGTGCCAGCAGCCCCTCTCTTGGGGGCGGTGAAGCTTCCTTT. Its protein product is CASSPSLGGGEASF.

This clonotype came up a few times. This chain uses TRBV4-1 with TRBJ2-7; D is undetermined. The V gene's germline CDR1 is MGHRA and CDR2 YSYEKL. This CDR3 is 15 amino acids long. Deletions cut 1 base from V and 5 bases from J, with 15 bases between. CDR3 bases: TGCGCCAGCAGCCAAGGGAGTTGGTCTAGGGACGAGCAGTACTTC. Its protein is CASSQGSWSRDEQYF.

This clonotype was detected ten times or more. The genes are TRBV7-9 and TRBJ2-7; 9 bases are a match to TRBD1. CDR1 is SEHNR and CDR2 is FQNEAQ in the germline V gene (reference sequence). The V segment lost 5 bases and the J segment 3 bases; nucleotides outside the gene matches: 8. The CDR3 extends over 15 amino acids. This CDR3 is CASSPSGTGSYEQYF. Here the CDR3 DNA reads TGTGCCAGCAGCCCCTCCGGGACAGGGAGCTACGAGCAGTACTTC.

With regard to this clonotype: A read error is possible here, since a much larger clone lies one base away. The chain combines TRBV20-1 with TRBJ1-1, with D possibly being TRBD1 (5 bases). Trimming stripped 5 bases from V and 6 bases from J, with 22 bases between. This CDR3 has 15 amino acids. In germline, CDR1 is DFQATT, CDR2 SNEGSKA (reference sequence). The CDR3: CSAANRGRRGSEAFF. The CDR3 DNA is TGCAGTGCTGCCAACCGGGGGAGGAGGGGCTCTGAAGCTTTCTTT.

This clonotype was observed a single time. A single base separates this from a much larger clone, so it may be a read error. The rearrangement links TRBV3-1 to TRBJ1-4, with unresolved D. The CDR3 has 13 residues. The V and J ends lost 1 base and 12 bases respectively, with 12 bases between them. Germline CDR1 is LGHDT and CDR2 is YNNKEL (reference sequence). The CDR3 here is CASSQGHKSQLFF. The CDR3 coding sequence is TGTGCCAGCAGCCAAGGGCACAAGTCTCAACTGTTTTTT.

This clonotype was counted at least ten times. DNA for the CDR3: TGTGCCAGCAGTAACAGGGGTCTAGGAGAGCAGTACTTC. Its translation is CASSNRGLGEQYF. This sequence joins TRBV12-3 or TRBV12-4 and TRBJ2-7, with 7 bases fitting TRBD1. This CDR3 is built from 13 residues. After removal of 5 bases from V and 7 bases from J, the junction contained 8 bases not matched to a gene.

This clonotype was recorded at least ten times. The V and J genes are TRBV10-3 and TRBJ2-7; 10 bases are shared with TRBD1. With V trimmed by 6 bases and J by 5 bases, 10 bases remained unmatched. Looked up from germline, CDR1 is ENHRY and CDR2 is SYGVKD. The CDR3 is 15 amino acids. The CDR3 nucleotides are TGTGCCATCAGGTTTGGGACAGGGGAGGTCGACGAGCAGTACTTC. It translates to CAIRFGTGEVDEQYF.

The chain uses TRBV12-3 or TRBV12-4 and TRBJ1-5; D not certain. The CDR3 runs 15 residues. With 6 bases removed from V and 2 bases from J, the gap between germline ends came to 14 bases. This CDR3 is CASSRHSGGNQPQHF. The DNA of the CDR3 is TGTGCCAGCAGCCGGCACAGCGGGGGCAATCAGCCCCAGCATTTT.

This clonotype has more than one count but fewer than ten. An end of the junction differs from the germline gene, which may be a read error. The CDR3 sequence: CASSSRSGWLNNEAFF. Here the CDR3 DNA reads TGTGCCAGCAGCTCTCGATCGGGGTGGCTGAACAATGAAGCTTTCTTT. The chain couples TRBV7-2 to TRBJ1-1, with unresolved D. CDR1 is SGHTA, CDR2 FQGNSA, per germline. This CDR3 is built from 16 residues.

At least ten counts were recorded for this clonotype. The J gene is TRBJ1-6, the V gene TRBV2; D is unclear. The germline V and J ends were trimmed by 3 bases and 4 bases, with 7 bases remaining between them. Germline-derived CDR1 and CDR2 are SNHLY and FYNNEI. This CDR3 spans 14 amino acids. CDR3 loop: CASSDGVYNSPLHF. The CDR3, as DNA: TGTGCCAGCAGTGACGGGGTTTATAATTCACCCCTCCACTTT.

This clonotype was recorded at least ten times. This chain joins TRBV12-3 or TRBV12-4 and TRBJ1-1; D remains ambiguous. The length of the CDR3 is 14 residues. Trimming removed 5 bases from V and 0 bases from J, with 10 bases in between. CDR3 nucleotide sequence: TGTGCCAGCAGTGATCAACGAATGAACACTGAAGCTTTCTTT. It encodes CASSDQRMNTEAFF.

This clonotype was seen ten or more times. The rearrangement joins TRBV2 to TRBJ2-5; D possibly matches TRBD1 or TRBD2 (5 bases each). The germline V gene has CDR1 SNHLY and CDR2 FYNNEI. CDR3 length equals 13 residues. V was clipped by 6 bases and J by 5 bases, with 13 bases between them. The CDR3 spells CASSARWGETQYF. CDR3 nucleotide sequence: TGTGCCAGCAGCGCTAGGTGGGGGGAGACCCAGTACTTC. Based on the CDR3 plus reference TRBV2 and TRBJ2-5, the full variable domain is EPEVTQTPSHQVTQMGQEVILRCVPISNHLYFYWYRQILGQKVEFLVSFYNNEISEKSEIFDDQFSVERPDGSNFTLKIRSTKLEDSAMYFCASSARWGETQYFGPGTRLLVL.

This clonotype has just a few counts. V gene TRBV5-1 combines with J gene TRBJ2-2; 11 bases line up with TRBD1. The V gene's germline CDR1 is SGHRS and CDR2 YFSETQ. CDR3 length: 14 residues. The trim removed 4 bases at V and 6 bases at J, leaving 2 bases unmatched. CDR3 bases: TGCGCCAGCAGCGGGACAGGGGGTCCCGGGGAGCTGTTTTTT. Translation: CASSGTGGPGELFF.

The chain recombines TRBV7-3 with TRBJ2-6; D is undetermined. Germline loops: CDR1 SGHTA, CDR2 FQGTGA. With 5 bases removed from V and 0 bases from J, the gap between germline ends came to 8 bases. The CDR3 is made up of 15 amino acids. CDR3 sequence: CASSPLISGANVLTF. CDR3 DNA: TGTGCCAGCAGCCCCCTGATCTCTGGGGCCAACGTCCTGACTTTC.

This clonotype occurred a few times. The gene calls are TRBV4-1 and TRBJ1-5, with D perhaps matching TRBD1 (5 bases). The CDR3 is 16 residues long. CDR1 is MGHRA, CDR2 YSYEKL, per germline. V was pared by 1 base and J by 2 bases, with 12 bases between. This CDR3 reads CASSQVLEGGNQPQHF. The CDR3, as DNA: TGCGCCAGCAGCCAAGTGTTGGAAGGGGGCAATCAGCCCCAGCATTTT.

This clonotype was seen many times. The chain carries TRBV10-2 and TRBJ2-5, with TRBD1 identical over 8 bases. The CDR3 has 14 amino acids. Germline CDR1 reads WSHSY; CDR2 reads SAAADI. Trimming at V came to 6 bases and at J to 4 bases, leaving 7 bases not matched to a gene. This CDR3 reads CASSKTGVIETQYF. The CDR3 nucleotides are TGCGCCAGCAGCAAGACAGGGGTAATAGAGACCCAGTACTTC.

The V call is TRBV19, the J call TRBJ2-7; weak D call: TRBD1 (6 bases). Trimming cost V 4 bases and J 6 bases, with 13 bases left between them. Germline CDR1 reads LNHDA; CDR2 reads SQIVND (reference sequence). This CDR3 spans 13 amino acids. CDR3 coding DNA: TGTGCCAGTAGTAAAGGCAGGGGTTTCGAGCAGTACTTC. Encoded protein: CASSKGRGFEQYF.

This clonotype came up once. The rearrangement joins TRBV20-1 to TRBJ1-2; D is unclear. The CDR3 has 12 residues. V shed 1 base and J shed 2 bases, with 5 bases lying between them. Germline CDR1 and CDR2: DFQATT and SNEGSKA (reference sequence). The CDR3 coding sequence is TGCAGTGCTAGAGTAGACAACTATGGCTACACCTTC. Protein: CSARVDNYGYTF.

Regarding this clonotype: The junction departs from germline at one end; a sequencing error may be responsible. The DNA for the CDR3 is TGTGCCAGCAGCCAAGCCAACTATCAGCCCCGGCATTTT. It translates to CASSQANYQPRHF. The chain is built from TRBV10-3 and TRBJ1-5; D unclear. Germline CDR1 and CDR2: ENHRY and SYGVKD. This CDR3 comprises 13 residues.

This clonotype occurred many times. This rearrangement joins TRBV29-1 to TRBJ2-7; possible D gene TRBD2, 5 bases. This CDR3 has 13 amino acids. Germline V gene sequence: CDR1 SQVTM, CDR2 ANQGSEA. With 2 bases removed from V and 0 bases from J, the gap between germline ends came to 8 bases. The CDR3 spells CSVEKGASYEQYF. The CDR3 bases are TGCAGCGTTGAAAAGGGAGCCTCCTACGAGCAGTACTTC.

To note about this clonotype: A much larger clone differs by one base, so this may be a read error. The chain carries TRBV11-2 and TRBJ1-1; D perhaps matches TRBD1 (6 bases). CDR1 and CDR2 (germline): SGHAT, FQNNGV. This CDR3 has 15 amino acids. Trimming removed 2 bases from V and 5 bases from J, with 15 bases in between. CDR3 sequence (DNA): TGTGCCAGCAGCTTACAGGGGCAGGCGGTGACTGAAGCTTTCTTT. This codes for CASSLQGQAVTEAFF.

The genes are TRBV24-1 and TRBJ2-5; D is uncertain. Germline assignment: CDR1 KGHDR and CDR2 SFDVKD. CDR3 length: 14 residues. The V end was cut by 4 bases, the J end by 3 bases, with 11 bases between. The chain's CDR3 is CATSESSREETQYF. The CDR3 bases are TGTGCCACCAGTGAGTCGAGTCGAGAAGAGACCCAGTACTTC.

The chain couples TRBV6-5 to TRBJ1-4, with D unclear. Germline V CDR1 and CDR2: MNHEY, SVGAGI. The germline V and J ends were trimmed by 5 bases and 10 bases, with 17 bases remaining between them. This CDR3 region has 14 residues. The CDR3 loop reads CASSHAPRLGKLFF. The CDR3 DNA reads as TGTGCCAGCAGTCACGCCCCTAGACTTGGAAAACTGTTTTTT.

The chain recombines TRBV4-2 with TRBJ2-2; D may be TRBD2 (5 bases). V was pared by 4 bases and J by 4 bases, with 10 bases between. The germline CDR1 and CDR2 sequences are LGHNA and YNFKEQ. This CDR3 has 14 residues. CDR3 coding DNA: TGTGCCAGCAGCCCAGATGAGGGCACCGGGGAGCTGTTTTTT. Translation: CASSPDEGTGELFF.

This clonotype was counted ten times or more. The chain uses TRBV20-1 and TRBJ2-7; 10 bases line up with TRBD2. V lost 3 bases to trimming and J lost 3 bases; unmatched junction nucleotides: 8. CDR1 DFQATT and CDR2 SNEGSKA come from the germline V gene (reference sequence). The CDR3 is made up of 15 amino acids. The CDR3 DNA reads TGCAGTGCTAGTGGGCCTAGCGGGAGAAGCTACGAGCAGTACTTC. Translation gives CSASGPSGRSYEQYF.